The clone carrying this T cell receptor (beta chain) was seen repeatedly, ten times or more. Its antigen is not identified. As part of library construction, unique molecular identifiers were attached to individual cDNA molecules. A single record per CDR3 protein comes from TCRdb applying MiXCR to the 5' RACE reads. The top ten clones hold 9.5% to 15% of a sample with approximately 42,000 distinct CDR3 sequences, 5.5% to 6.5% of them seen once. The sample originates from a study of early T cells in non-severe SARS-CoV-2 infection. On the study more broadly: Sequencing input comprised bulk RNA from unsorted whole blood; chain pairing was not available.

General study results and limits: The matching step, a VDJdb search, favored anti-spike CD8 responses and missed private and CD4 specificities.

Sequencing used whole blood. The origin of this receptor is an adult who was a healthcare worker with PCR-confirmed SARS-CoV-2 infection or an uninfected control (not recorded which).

DNA of the CDR3: TGTGCCAGCAGCGCTAGGCAGGTGGTAGGCGAGACCCAGTACTTC. Its protein product is CASSARQVVGETQYF. The chain joins TRBV11-3 to TRBJ2-5, with unresolved D. The germline V and J ends were trimmed by 5 bases and 5 bases, with 18 bases remaining between them. CDR3 size: 15 residues. Germline V CDR1 and CDR2: SGHNT, YENEEA.